This section outlines one T cell receptor (beta chain) sequence together with its context. The data originate from a study of graft-versus-host responses after intestinal transplantation. On the study more broadly: Recipients across the board were started on anti-thymocyte globulin induction, then kept on tacrolimus and steroids for approximately three years.

This CDR3 contains 14 residues. Germline V gives CDR1 SGHAT, CDR2 FQNNGV. V was shortened by 5 bases and J by 6 bases, with 17 bases between the two germline ends. Points from the study as a whole: GvH clones appeared in recipient marrow, some first in ileum or blood.

Only in-frame clones appear in the TCRdb table, and some are missing; sequencing was by immunoSEQ multiplex PCR. This table has 8,500 to 11,000 clones, under 35% appearing once. Sequencing was performed on alloreactive CD4+ T cells from a mixed lymphocyte reaction culture, taken before transplantation. Documented subset: CFSE-low proliferating T cells sorted from roughly 6-day pre-transplant mixed lymphocyte reaction (GvH or HvG direction). This clonotype originated in a human patient who was an organ donor for intestinal transplantation. J is TRBJ2-7 and V is TRBV11-2; D assignment may be TRBD1 or TRBD2 (5 bases each). CDR3: CASSLRDPMSEQYF. DNA of the CDR3: TGTGCCAGCAGCCTCCGGGACCCCATGAGCGAGCAGTACTTC.